Below, 6 T cell receptor beta chains from the same sample are listed, as sequenced in a study of control samples from healthy donors and cancer patients. Sequencing used immunoSEQ multiplex PCR; TCRdb keeps in-frame clones, though not all of them. The sample has some 87,000 clones, around 83% seen once. Source material: PBMCs. Every receptor here comes from a man in his 60s with head and neck cancer.

V and J are TRBV2 and TRBJ2-5; D assignment may be TRBD1 or TRBD2 (5 bases each). Trimming cost V 7 bases and J 4 bases, with 13 bases left between them. Germline CDR1 SNHLY, CDR2 FYNNEI. This CDR3 comprises 13 residues. The CDR3 here is CASKGTEGETQYF. CDR3 DNA: TGTGCCAGCAAGGGGACCGAGGGAGAGACCCAGTACTTC.

The chain combines TRBV2 with TRBJ2-7; no definite D call. The V gene's germline CDR1 is SNHLY and CDR2 FYNNEI. The V end lost 3 bases, the J end lost 0 bases, and 21 bases lay between the germline ends. The CDR3 sequence is 18 residues long. CDR3 DNA: TGTGCCAGCAGTGACTCTGGCAGGATCCCTATCAGCTCCTACGAGCAGTACTTC. Protein: CASSDSGRIPISSYEQYF.

The chain uses TRBV3-1 (or the pseudogene TRBV3-2) and TRBJ2-1, with TRBD2 matching 7 bases. This CDR3 spans 17 amino acids. The germline V gene encodes CDR1 LGHDT and CDR2 YNNKEL (reference sequence). V was pared by 1 base and J by 0 bases, with 6 bases of the junction left unmatched. CDR3 amino acids: CASSQGVSGGSYNEQFF. The CDR3 bases are TGTGCCAGCAGCCAAGGGGTTTCGGGGGGCTCCTACAATGAGCAGTTCTTC.

The genes are TRBV2 and TRBJ2-2; D might be TRBD1 (6 bases). Germline V CDR1 and CDR2: SNHLY, FYNNEI. This CDR3 has 16 amino acids. V shed 6 bases and J shed 1 base, with 15 bases lying between them. The CDR3 DNA reads TGTGCCAGCAGCCCGAGGGGGTTGGGGAACACCGGGGAGCTGTTTTTT. Encoded protein: CASSPRGLGNTGELFF.

The chain carries TRBV28 and TRBJ2-5; 7 positions agree with TRBD1. CDR3 length: 14 residues. The V gene end was trimmed by 6 bases and the J gene end by 4 bases; junction bases not matched to a gene: 8. The germline V gene encodes CDR1 MDHEN and CDR2 SYDVKM. CDR3 DNA: TGTGCCAGCAGACCAGGACAGGTTAGAGAGACCCAGTACTTC. It yields the protein CASRPGQVRETQYF.

This sequence joins TRBV28 and TRBJ1-5; 12 nucleotides match TRBD1. Germline trimming cut 3 bases from V and 9 bases from J; bases unmatched to any gene: 12. This CDR3 is 17 amino acids long. CDR1 is MDHEN, CDR2 SYDVKM, per germline. CDR3 sequence reads: CASSLRWGQGARMPQHF. In DNA, the CDR3 is TGTGCCAGCAGTTTGCGCTGGGGACAGGGGGCGAGGATGCCCCAGCATTTT.